The T cell receptor (beta chain) under discussion was sequenced for a study of cytomegalovirus exposure and HLA in healthy donors (dated by TCRdb to about 2017). Regarding the study in general: According to an earlier analysis of 587 of the donors, 150 million to 200 million T cells yielded over 90 million unique TCR beta sequences and about 280 Gb of sequence data. Because of strong linkage in the cohort, roughly five DR-DQ haplotypes were treated as single units for association and clustering. Typing coverage varied by locus: roughly 629-640 donors for A, B, C, DRB1 and DQB1; some 520 for DQA1; over 600 for DPA1; more than 450 for DPB1. In addition to the first cohort of about 650 subjects, a separate validation cohort of some 120 different subjects was used. An earlier analysis of 587 of the donors applied high-throughput TCR beta sequencing to assess whether each TCR beta V gene segment acted as functional or pseudogenic. A later genetic analysis used genome-wide SNP genotypes for 398 of the 666 donors, treating that subset as a discovery cohort. Roughly 300 gigabases of sequencing data and approximately 84 million unique TCR sequences were included in an early release covering over 600 HLA-typed donors. Donor age, sex, ethnicity and CMV serostatus were compiled alongside the repertoire data. All discovery cohort repertoires had been generated using a single sequencing platform. The genetic ancestry cluster associated with self-reported Caucasian donors included around four fifths of the roughly 390 genotyped donors. High-throughput TCR immunosequencing, statistical association of individual TCRs with disease status, and machine learning were combined to predict cytomegalovirus infection status. In the later analysis, no new phenotypic data were used to find candidate immune exposures; instead, reliance was placed on TCR beta sequences and their occurrence across donors. HLA typing included class I and class II loci at four-digit resolution. The study used immunosequencing to profile the T cell repertoires of 600 to 850 subjects and linked those repertoires to cytomegalovirus serostatus. The study was designed to test whether signatures of past pathogen exposure could be identified by cataloging public T cell receptors. To study patterns of TCR occurrence, a later analysis re-analyzed previously published TCR beta repertoires from several hundred donors and added high-resolution HLA genotyping. Among around 400 genotyped donors of the cohort, an average of approximately 230,000 unique TCR beta nucleotide sequences were sequenced per donor, roughly a sixth of them non-productive.

The cohort consisted of fewer than 700 healthy bone marrow donors. All cohort members were sampled while nominally healthy, although unrecorded immune exposures were likely present. The donor tested CMV seronegative and was one of the 352 seronegative cohort members. A peripheral blood sample was collected from each donor, and TCR beta sequencing was performed on peripheral blood mononuclear cells. The Qiagen DNeasy Blood Extraction Kit was used to extract genomic DNA from the blood cell samples. Receptor libraries were prepared by the immunoSEQ multiplex PCR assay. A mixture of 60 forward primers for TCR Vbeta segments and 13 reverse primers for TCR Jbeta segments was used in the multiplex PCR. The CDR3 region of rearranged TCR beta genes was amplified from genomic DNA with a multiplex PCR assay. On the Illumina HiSeq System, the amplified TCR beta libraries were sequenced as 87-base-pair reads. The original pipeline was this. Across the 700 or so repertoires, a later analysis counted 80 million or so unique TCR beta chains, 8.5 million to 12 million of which were shared by at least two donors. Raw reads were error-corrected and collapsed into unique sequences by a nearest-neighbor algorithm in which closely related sequences were merged to remove PCR and sequencing errors. Alignment of CDR3 sequences to IMGT reference sequences was used to assign V, D and J gene segments. For a sequence to be retained, a match of at least six nucleotides to both a V gene segment and a J gene segment was required. Rearrangements were called productive when the CDR3 lacked stop codons and stayed in frame with V and J; all others were non-productive. CDR3 was defined according to IMGT convention as the region running from the second conserved V-encoded cysteine to the conserved J-encoded phenylalanine. The earlier analysis of about 590 of the donors excluded sequences that lacked an unambiguous match to a single V gene segment. An earlier analysis of a few hundred of the donors classified V segments as functional when productive rearrangements were above 56.7% and as segregating when the standard deviation between donors was above 5%. To diagnose cytomegalovirus status from the catalog of TCR beta chain sequences, a statistical classification framework was built. A later analysis assigned V and J genes by comparing TCR nucleotide sequences with IMGT/GENE-DB human TR gene sequences. The TCRdist pipeline was used in a later analysis to assign CDR3 sequences and most-parsimonious VDJ recombination scenarios. In a later analysis, each TCR beta chain was defined by its CDR3 amino acid sequence together with its V-gene family, and reads without a unique V-gene family were excluded. To address suspected cross-contamination and a sequencing artifact, a later analysis removed roughly 640 highly shared, low-generation-probability nucleotide sequences. A later analysis calculated a clonal expansion index for each public chain from normalized within-repertoire ranks of inferred template counts. In a later analysis, generation probabilities were computed with a VDJ recombination model fitted to out-of-frame rearrangements, and the resulting probabilities were checked against IGoR. Hypergeometric tests were used in a later analysis to score TCR-TCR, TCR-HLA and TCR-CMV co-occurrence, with a repertoire-size bias correction applied to the TCR pairs. A later analysis estimated false discovery rates by permuting HLA or CMV assignments 20 times. In a later analysis, co-occurring TCRs were grouped using DBSCAN, and TCRdist sequence similarity was added for clustering within HLA-allele-positive subsets. For co-occurrence clustering, repertoires with fewer than 30,000 or more than 120,000 public chains were excluded, along with a handful of repertoires with anomalous nucleotide sharing. TCRdb took over this immuneACCESS table, retaining in-frame rearrangements with V and J assigned. Such tables are incomplete; in checked studies, under half of the missing clones stem from an unresolved V gene, and the remainder is unexplained. D and trimming were read from the DNA, whereas the V and J calls and clone size are those reported in that table. This sample has more than 35,000 clones in its table, and around 68% of those were observed once. Around 3.9% of the sample is taken by the ten largest.

Concerning this clone: Its binding antigen is unknown. Base-call qualities are not available, and no considerably larger clone is one nucleotide away.

Here is what the overall study found, with its caveats: Compared with the roughly 700-donor mean, donors in an Asian-associated ancestry cluster had fewer N-insertions in productive TCRs, according to a later genetic analysis. Presence/absence analyses assumed roughly uniform sequencing depth across donors, an assumption that may not hold. A further reported finding was that TCR beta sequences accurately predicted the HLA-A and HLA-B alleles for most subjects in the first cohort. The study listed 150 to 200 TCR beta chains as associated with cytomegalovirus. Because HLA typing was missing for some donors at each locus, association tests included only the typed subset. In an earlier analysis of some 550 of the donors, most TCR beta V segments were observed in productive rearrangements about 87% or about 30% of the time, broadly matching IMGT annotations. The classifier was reported to diagnose cytomegalovirus status with high specificity and sensitivity in both the original and validation cohorts. The authors suggested that the approach could potentially be generalized to other disease states and immunological phenotypes. A cluster of highly shared sequence variants was judged likely to represent a technical artifact of the sequencing pipeline. A later analysis found that HLA-associated TCR beta chains were more clonally expanded and had lower generation probabilities than equally common non-associated chains. Several of the top co-occurrence clusters appeared to be linked to parvovirus B19, influenza, CMV and Epstein-Barr virus, according to a later analysis. V-gene and J-gene trimming of TCR beta chains was associated with a missense DCLRE1C variant in a later genetic analysis, and the association was replicated in an independent cohort. Across donors, most TCR sequences were observed very rarely, whereas some public TCRs were present in many individuals. Strong co-occurrence of HLA alleles, especially DR and DQ, made assigning TCR associations to individual alleles difficult. A few of the identified cytomegalovirus-associated TCR beta chains were confirmed in vitro to be specific for cytomegalovirus antigens. The cohort was sequenced for TCR beta chains only, and without alpha or paired-chain data the features that could be detected were limited. Some IMGT-functional V segments, including TRBV6-2 and TRBV6-3, could not be told apart with the 87-base-pair reads, so those segments were excluded. Correlated functional status among segregating V segments might reflect linkage disequilibrium, but an unknown experimental factor could not be ruled out. Because counts were too low, about 18 rarely observed V segments, including chromosome 9 orphons, were excluded from the earlier analysis of around 640 of the donors. A later analysis associated about 18,000 TCR beta sequences with specific HLA alleles at a false discovery rate of 0.05. In a later analysis, the rate of TCR association differed among HLA loci, with DRB1 alleles having the most associated TCRs and HLA-C alleles having the fewest. For the cohort, immune exposure information was limited to CMV serostatus. A later analysis found that most CMV-associated TCR beta chains appeared HLA-restricted, with HLA associations seemingly driven largely by CMV exposure.

Cut back by 2 bases and 8 bases, the V and J ends lie 21 bases apart. The CDR3 contains 16 residues, cysteine and phenylalanine counted. CDR3 DNA only is kept here, 48 bases in frame from base 1. CDR1 SGHVS and CDR2 FQNEAQ are derived from the germline V gene. This receptor was taken from a man aged 35 to 55 in good health and CMV-seronegative. The sequence is built from TRBV7-8 and TRBJ1-2; the D segment could be TRBD1, given 5 matching bases. The sequenced sample was PBMCs. The bases read TGTGCCAGCAGCTTAAATTCCGGGGGAAGGAAAGGAGGCTACACCTTC. The resulting protein is CASSLNSGGRKGGYTF.